This entry lists 30 T cell receptor beta chains sequenced from one sample in a study of blood T cell repertoires in COVID-19. Profiling relied on immunoSEQ multiplex PCR, and the TCRdb table lists in-frame clones only, not all of them. The table lists some 270,000 clones, approximately 85% of them singletons. The sample was PBMCs or T cells enriched from blood (not recorded which). The receptors come from a woman aged 30 to 39 who had recovered from COVID-19.

The chain uses TRBV7-9 and TRBJ2-3; D not resolved. CDR1 and CDR2 from the germline V gene are SEHNR and FQNEAQ (reference sequence). The CDR3 contains 12 residues. The V and J ends lost 3 bases and 4 bases respectively, with 5 bases between them. The CDR3 sequence: CASSFLADTQYF. CDR3 sequence (DNA): TGTGCCAGCAGCTTCCTAGCAGATACGCAGTATTTT. The entire variable domain, with the rest obtained from reference TRBV7-9 and TRBJ2-3, is as follows: DTGVSQNPRHKITKRGQNVTFRCDPISEHNRLYWYRQTLGQGPEFLTYFQNEAQLEKSRLLSDRFSAERPKGSFSTLEIQRTEQGDSAMYLCASSFLADTQYFGPGTRLTVL.

As regards this clone: Other DNA sequences in this sample translate to the same CDR3. The chain has TRBV19 and TRBJ1-3; 7 bases align to TRBD1. CDR3 length equals 14 residues. Per germline, CDR1 LNHDA and CDR2 SQIVND (reference sequence). Losses at the gene ends were 5 bases for V and 4 bases for J; bases not matched to a gene: 5. The CDR3 bases are TGTGCCAGTAGTCCGACAGGGTTCGGAAACACCATATATTTT. Protein product: CASSPTGFGNTIYF.

The chain couples TRBV7-3 to TRBJ2-1; 13 bases match TRBD2. V was pared by 3 bases and J by 4 bases, with 0 bases of the junction left unmatched. The CDR3 length is 15 residues. Germline-derived CDR1 and CDR2 are SGHTA and FQGTGA. The CDR3 loop is CASSLTSGRYNEQFF. Here the CDR3 DNA reads TGTGCCAGCAGCTTGACTAGCGGGAGGTACAATGAGCAGTTCTTC. The complete variable domain, with remaining parts taken from reference TRBV7-3 and TRBJ2-1, reads GAGVSQTPSNKVTEKGKYVELRCDPISGHTALYWYRQSLGQGPEFLIYFQGTGAADDSGLPNDRFFAVRPEGSVSTLKIQRTERGDSAVYLCASSLTSGRYNEQFFGPGTRLTVL.

This clone was seen only a few times. This rearrangement joins TRBV10-1 to TRBJ2-2, with D hard to call. The CDR3 runs to 13 residues. Trimming shortened V by 6 bases and J by 6 bases, and 11 bases separated the two germline ends. The V gene's germline CDR1 is WNHNN and CDR2 SYGVQD (reference sequence). The CDR3, as DNA: TGCGCCAGCAGACCCTCTGGGCCCGGGGAGCTGTTTTTT. This translates into CASRPSGPGELFF.

The chain links TRBV12-3 or TRBV12-4 to TRBJ2-7; D might be TRBD2 (5 bases). The CDR3 covers 13 residues. Deletions cut 6 bases from V and 2 bases from J, with 11 bases between. CDR3 nucleotide sequence: TGTGCCAGCAGCTCGGGATCCCCCTACGAGCAGTACTTC. This encodes CASSSGSPYEQYF.

The J gene is TRBJ1-2, the V gene TRBV30, with TRBD1 identical over 11 bases. Trimming cost V 4 bases and J 8 bases; bases outside gene matches: 6. The length of the CDR3 is 13 residues. Germline-derived CDR1 and CDR2 are GTSNPN and SVGIG (reference sequence). CDR3 sequence reads: CAWKGQGADGYTF. The CDR3 region has the DNA TGTGCCTGGAAAGGACAGGGGGCGGACGGCTACACCTTC.

This chain connects TRBV18 to TRBJ2-7, with a tentative D call TRBD1 (6 bases). This CDR3 contains 14 residues. The V and J ends lost 5 bases and 1 base respectively, with 12 bases between them. In germline, CDR1 is KGHSH, CDR2 LQKENI. CDR3 nucleotides: TGTGCCAGCTCAGCCTCAAGGGGGTCCTACGAGCAGTACTTC. Protein product: CASSASRGSYEQYF.

In its sample, this clone was seen a few times. In DNA, the CDR3 is TGTGCCAGCAGCGTACAGGGTCATTCACCCCTCCACTTT. Translating gives CASSVQGHSPLHF. The chain uses TRBV9 and TRBJ1-6, with D possibly matching TRBD1 (5 bases). The CDR3 loop spans 13 amino acids. V gave up 1 base and J gave up 8 bases, with 7 bases separating them. Germline V gives CDR1 SGDLS, CDR2 YYNGEE.

V usage is TRBV11-2 and J usage is TRBJ2-1; TRBD2 matches 10 bases. V shed 5 bases and J 8 bases; nucleotides not matched to a gene: 15. Germline values: CDR1 SGHAT, CDR2 FQNNGV. This CDR3 is built from 17 residues. CDR3 sequence: CASSGPKAGGPRDEQFF. In DNA, the CDR3 is TGTGCCAGCAGCGGACCAAAAGCGGGGGGGCCGAGGGATGAGCAGTTCTTC.

The chain carries TRBV19 and TRBJ1-3, with a tentative D call TRBD1 (6 bases). The germline V gene has CDR1 LNHDA and CDR2 SQIVND (reference sequence). The ends were cut back, 1 base at V and 0 bases at J, with 10 bases in the middle. The CDR3 runs 16 residues. This CDR3 is CASSIGQGSSGNTIYF. The CDR3 DNA reads TGTGCCAGTAGTATAGGGCAGGGGAGCTCTGGAAACACCATATATTTT.

This chain links TRBV6-4 with TRBJ2-1; 15 bases agree with TRBD2. This CDR3 is 15 amino acids long. J was trimmed by 7 bases and V by 6 bases; bases with no gene match: 4. The germline V gene has CDR1 MRHNA and CDR2 SNTAGT. CDR3 in DNA: TGTGCCAGCAGCAAGGGACTAGCGGGAGGAAATGAGCAGTTCTTC. Its protein is CASSKGLAGGNEQFF.

This clone occurred a few times. J is TRBJ2-3 and V is TRBV6-2 or TRBV6-3, with TRBD1 identical over 8 bases. Germline lookup yields CDR1 MNHEY and CDR2 SVGEGT. There are 17 residues in the CDR3. The junction had 9 bases not matched to a gene; V was cut back by 2 bases and J by 2 bases. The CDR3 loop is CASSYGRGLGNTDTQYF. The CDR3 region has the DNA TGTGCCAGCAGTTACGGCAGGGGGCTCGGAAACACAGATACGCAGTATTTT.

This chain joins TRBV5-1 and TRBJ2-7, with D hard to call. CDR1 and CDR2 (germline): SGHRS, YFSETQ. Trimming cost V 4 bases and J 6 bases, with 14 bases left between them. There are 13 residues in the CDR3. In DNA form, the CDR3 reads TGCGCCAGCAGCCCGTCAGGCTTCGGCGAGCAGTACTTC. It yields the protein CASSPSGFGEQYF.

The V gene is TRBV7-8, the J gene TRBJ1-1, with 12 positions matching TRBD1. CDR3 length: 17 residues. Trimming took 3 bases from V and 1 from J; bases not matched to a gene: 6. The germline CDR1 and CDR2 sequences are SGHVS and FQNEAQ. CDR3 nucleotide sequence: TGTGCCAGCAGCTTCGGGACAGGGGGCCTGCCGAACACTGAAGCTTTCTTT. It specifies CASSFGTGGLPNTEAFF.

The chain combines TRBV28 with TRBJ2-7, with 10 bases fitting TRBD2. The trim removed 3 bases at V and 4 bases at J, leaving 9 bases unmatched. Germline CDR1 is MDHEN and CDR2 is SYDVKM. CDR3 size: 16 residues. The CDR3, as DNA: TGTGCCAGCAGTTTGAGGTCGCCTAGCGGGAGTTACGAGCAGTACTTC. Encoded protein: CASSLRSPSGSYEQYF.

The chain recombines TRBV10-3 with TRBJ1-2; TRBD1 might be the D (5 bases). Deletions cut 0 bases from V and 5 bases from J, with 7 bases between. The CDR3 spans 13 residues. CDR1 is ENHRY, CDR2 SYGVKD, per germline. CDR3: CAISESAGYGYTF. The CDR3 DNA is TGTGCCATCAGTGAGTCCGCAGGGTATGGCTACACCTTC.

The chain links TRBV7-9 to TRBJ2-5; D unresolved. In germline, CDR1 is SEHNR, CDR2 FQNEAQ (reference sequence). The CDR3 loop spans 14 amino acids. V shed 1 base and J shed 10 bases, with 16 bases lying between them. DNA for the CDR3: TGTGCCAGCAGCTTAGACGTGCTGTGGAGCATCCAGTACTTC. Translating it yields CASSLDVLWSIQYF.

The genes are TRBV19 and TRBJ1-1; no reliable D call. Germline assignment: CDR1 LNHDA and CDR2 SQIVND (reference sequence). V lost 8 bases and J 0 bases, leaving 10 bases between the germline ends. The CDR3 totals 13 residues. The CDR3 DNA sequence: TGTGCCAGTCAGCCGGGGTTGAACACTGAAGCTTTCTTT. It specifies CASQPGLNTEAFF.

This clone was found a few times. The CDR3 nucleotides are TGTGCCATCAGTGAGTCTTCGGGAGTGGAAGAGACCCAGTACTTC. It codes for CAISESSGVEETQYF. The chain recombines TRBV10-3 with TRBJ2-5, with D possibly TRBD2 on 6 matching bases. Per germline, CDR1 ENHRY and CDR2 SYGVKD. The CDR3 is made up of 15 amino acids. Trimming removed 0 bases at V and 3 bases at J, with 11 bases between.

V gene TRBV11-2 combines with J gene TRBJ2-5, with a possible D match to TRBD2 (6 bases). Trimming shortened V by 4 bases and J by 4 bases, and 13 bases separated the two germline ends. Looked up from germline, CDR1 is SGHAT and CDR2 is FQNNGV. The CDR3 is 14 residues long. The CDR3 protein is CASSSGARLETQYF. CDR3 sequence (DNA): TGTGCCAGCAGCTCGGGAGCCCGATTAGAGACCCAGTACTTC.

V gene TRBV28 combines with J gene TRBJ1-2; 12 nucleotides align to TRBD1. Germline-derived CDR1 and CDR2 are MDHEN and SYDVKM. The V and J ends lost 3 bases and 4 bases, in that order; junction bases with no gene match: 6. The CDR3 extends over 16 amino acids. As DNA, the CDR3 is TGTGCCAGCAGTTTCGCGGGACAGGGGGCATCCTATGGCTACACCTTC. Translated, it gives CASSFAGQGASYGYTF.

V gene TRBV28 combines with J gene TRBJ2-5, with 9 bases aligning to TRBD1. The CDR3 is made up of 16 amino acids. Losses at the gene ends were 6 bases for V and 1 base for J; bases not matched to a gene: 9. CDR1 is MDHEN and CDR2 is SYDVKM in the germline V gene. The CDR3 region is CASSFQEQGAQETQYF. As DNA, the CDR3 is TGTGCCAGCAGCTTCCAAGAACAGGGGGCCCAAGAGACCCAGTACTTC.

The V and J genes are TRBV28 and TRBJ2-7, with 12 nucleotides matching TRBD2. V trimming: 3 bases; J trimming: 4 bases; junction bases outside the gene matches: 1. The CDR3 extends over 14 amino acids. Germline loops: CDR1 MDHEN, CDR2 SYDVKM. As DNA, the CDR3 is TGTGCCAGCAGTTTGACTAGCGGGAGTTACGAGCAGTACTTC. Translating it yields CASSLTSGSYEQYF.

The rearrangement joins TRBV24-1 to TRBJ2-3; 13 nucleotides agree with TRBD2. The junction had 6 bases not matched to a gene; V was cut back by 3 bases and J by 1 base. From germline, CDR1 is KGHDR and CDR2 SFDVKD. The CDR3 is made up of 18 amino acids. The CDR3 spells CATSDQRTSGSGTDTQYF. CDR3 in DNA: TGTGCCACCAGTGATCAACGGACTAGCGGGAGTGGCACAGATACGCAGTATTTT.

The gene calls are TRBV7-8 and TRBJ1-2; TRBD1 is a possible D gene (6 bases). The CDR3 runs 16 residues. The germline gives CDR1 SGHVS, CDR2 FQNEAQ. The germline V and J ends were trimmed by 6 bases and 4 bases, with 21 bases remaining between them. CDR3 protein: CASSQTGRGRSYGYTF. The CDR3, as DNA: TGTGCCAGCAGTCAAACGGGCAGGGGACGCTCCTATGGCTACACCTTC.

This chain links TRBV28 with TRBJ2-7; weak D call: TRBD1 (6 bases). Between the trimmed V and J ends, which lost 5 bases and 2 bases, there was a span of 7 bases. The CDR3 contains 12 residues. CDR1 and CDR2 from the germline V gene are MDHEN and SYDVKM. CDR3 region: CASSRTAYEQYF. In DNA form, the CDR3 reads TGTGCCAGCAGTAGGACAGCCTACGAGCAGTACTTC.

This clone was seen once. The J gene is TRBJ1-4, the V gene TRBV5-4; D is possibly TRBD1 (6 bases). Looked up from germline, CDR1 is SGHNT and CDR2 is YYREEE (reference sequence). The CDR3 runs to 16 residues. Trimming pared 2 bases from V and 7 bases from J, leaving 18 bases between. Here the CDR3 reads CASSLRGAGLSEKLFF. Written as DNA, the CDR3 is TGTGCCAGCAGCTTACGGGGGGCAGGGCTCAGTGAAAAACTGTTTTTT.

The gene calls are TRBV7-9 and TRBJ2-1; D is possibly TRBD2 (6 bases). CDR3 length: 13 amino acids. CDR1 and CDR2 (germline): SEHNR, FQNEAQ (reference sequence). Deletions cut 7 bases from V and 8 bases from J, with 15 bases between. The CDR3 sequence is CASTTGVIHEQFF. The CDR3 coding sequence is TGTGCCAGCACCACGGGAGTAATACATGAGCAGTTCTTC.

The chain couples TRBV28 to TRBJ2-7; 8 nucleotides line up with TRBD2. The CDR3 contains 15 residues. Per the germline V gene, CDR1 is MDHEN and CDR2 is SYDVKM. V was pared by 3 bases and J by 3 bases, with 7 bases of the junction left unmatched. The CDR3 sequence is CASSLASGGNYEQYF. CDR3 in DNA: TGTGCCAGCAGTTTGGCATCGGGAGGGAACTACGAGCAGTACTTC.

V and J are TRBV28 and TRBJ1-2, with TRBD1 matching 10 bases. The germline gives CDR1 MDHEN, CDR2 SYDVKM. Unmatched junction bases numbered 10, after V lost 3 bases and J lost 3 bases. The CDR3 is 17 residues long. The CDR3, as DNA: TGTGCCAGCAGTTTTCCCGGGACAGGGGTCCTGGACTATGGCTACACCTTC. It codes for CASSFPGTGVLDYGYTF.